This TCR beta chain was retrieved from a study of STAT5B mutations in CD4+ large granular lymphocyte leukemia. General observations from the study: Data were not HLA-matched across samples.

Comment on this clone: Its antigen is as yet unknown.

Germline values: CDR1 SGHDN, CDR2 FVKESK. The CDR3 spans 13 residues. The junction had 4 bases not matched to a gene; V was cut back by 5 bases and J by 6 bases. Produced via immunoSEQ multiplex PCR; TCRdb's table is partial and in-frame only. The data contain about 9,600 clones, about 80% of them singletons. The specimen was PBMCs. The J gene is TRBJ2-1, the V gene TRBV14, with 7 nucleotides matching TRBD1. The clonotype comes from a man aged 55 to 70 with CD4+ T-cell large granular lymphocyte leukemia. The CDR3: CASSFYRGNEQFF. The CDR3 DNA reads as TGTGCCAGCAGCTTCTACAGGGGCAATGAGCAGTTCTTC.